Only one count was recorded for the clone carrying this T cell receptor (beta chain). This entry is derived from a study of shared clonotypes between healthy human individuals. Overall study context: CD4 naive and CD4 memory each took three plates per donor, while CD8 naive took two and CD8 memory one.

Generated by immunoSEQ multiplex PCR, the TCRdb table keeps only in-frame clones and is missing some. The data hold approximately 700,000 clones, with around three quarters observed a single time. The length of the CDR3 is 17 residues. Germline values: CDR1 MNHEY, CDR2 SMNVEV (reference sequence). Trimming pared 1 base from V and 3 bases from J, leaving 16 bases between. Nashville, Tennessee was home to all donors, each a Caucasian adult. The chain couples TRBV27 to TRBJ1-5, with D tentatively TRBD1 (6 bases). The sequenced sample consisted of memory CD4+ T cells sorted from blood. The subset: CD45RA-negative fraction. The source of this sequence is a woman aged 30 to 39 in good health. The CDR3 loop is CASSLFGGGGDNQPQHF. CDR3 bases: TGTGCCAGCAGTTTATTTGGGGGCGGAGGTGACAATCAGCCCCAGCATTTT.